Given below is one T cell receptor beta chain in context. This clonotype was seen a few times. Which antigen it targets is not known. The input lacks base qualities; no much larger clone sits a single base away. Ophthalmopathy patients had moderately to severely active disease, Clinical Activity Score of at least 3, NOSPECS grade of at least 4, and duration under 3 months. Any patient with an uncontrolled infection, another autoimmune disease, pregnancy or lactation was excluded. Diagnoses relied on clinical symptoms, serum thyroxine and TRAb, thyroid ultrasound and orbital computed tomography. PBMCs were separated from roughly 10 ml of fresh peripheral blood using Ficoll-Paque density gradient centrifugation. Trizol reagent was used to extract total RNA, and RNA quality was then checked on an Agilent 2100 Bioanalyzer. The record originates from a study of T cells in Graves' hyperthyroidism and ophthalmopathy (dated by TCRdb to between 2018 and 2020). Some background on the complete study: Peripheral blood was sampled at the time of initial diagnosis, prior to any treatment. The paper reports TCR Vbeta CDR3 sequencing of some 140 peripheral blood samples: 43 ophthalmopathy, 75 to 80 hyperthyroidism and around 17 progressor patients. After sampling, hyperthyroidism patients received methimazole starting at 30 mg daily, and ophthalmopathy patients received high-dose intravenous methylprednisolone. A discovery cohort of about a hundred patients, roughly 45 with Graves' ophthalmopathy and approximately 60 with stable Graves' hyperthyroidism, was used to find distinguishing TCR V-J signatures. An independent validation cohort of around 19 hyperthyroidism patients and about 15 patients who later progressed to ophthalmopathy tested prospective prediction of ophthalmopathy. The 100 or so discovery patients were divided at random into training and test sets in a 7:3 ratio. In addition, the study compared T-cell repertoires in thyroid tissue and in blood from several Graves' hyperthyroidism patients.

TCR beta CDR3 regions were amplified from RNA transcripts. The first round of RT-PCR for the TCR CDR3 was performed with the HTBI primer set and the Qiagen OneStep RT-PCR kit. Libraries were constructed in a second round of multiplex PCR, after which size selection and purification were performed. The libraries were sequenced on an Illumina HiSeq2000 using paired-end 100 bp reads. The source study handled its data this way. SOAPnuke was used to process the raw data, throwing out any read that contained adapters or uncalled bases, had a mean Phred below 15, or lacked an exact constant-primer or identifier match. COPE v1.2.5 was used to merge the high-quality paired reads, and each unique nucleotide sequence was defined as a clonotype. Clonotypes were aligned to IMGT TRBV, TRBD and TRBJ reference segments using MiTCR v1.1. Analysis was restricted to V-J combinations with a frequency above 0.0001, which covered 98% to 99.2% of repertoires. The TCS score was defined as F50 (clonal expansion) divided by E x V (chaos), with BLOSUM62-based TCRdist calculated between CDR3 peptides within each V-J. Welch's t-statistics and random forest reduced roughly 540 V-J features to roughly 13, which were used in a naive Bayes classifier (R e1071). TCRdb itself trimmed the public reads at Q25 with fastp, ran MiXCR and retained productive beta chains. CDR3 protein duplicates are merged, each entry listing the most common genes and DNA. TCRdb's processing, not the authors' own work, is the source of the V and J calls. The sample yields roughly 240,000 distinct CDR3 sequences; approximately 23% were counted once. The ten largest make up roughly 32% of the sample.

General findings and caveats noted by the study authors: In cross-validation, a model built on a 13 V-J signature told ophthalmopathy apart from stable hyperthyroidism with approximately 90% sensitivity and roughly 81% specificity, and in testing the same model reached 80%/75%. Sample size was not statistically predetermined, and blinding of investigators to group allocation was not performed. Most expanded thyroid clonotypes (frequency above 0.001) were also detected in blood, a finding suggesting that blood repertoires may reflect thyroid immune responses. In validation, the model predicted progression to ophthalmopathy a median of around six months before onset, with over 60% sensitivity and about 72% specificity.

The CDR1 and CDR2 encoded by the germline V gene (reference sequence) are LNHDA and SQIVND. Trimmed from V: 5 bases; trimmed from J: 5 bases; junction bases lacking a gene match: 10. CDR3 length: 15 amino acids, cysteine to phenylalanine. This entry keeps only the CDR3 DNA: 45 bases, framed from base 1. The sequence came from a woman in her thirties or forties with Graves' ophthalmopathy. Specimen: blood. The chain is encoded by TRBV19 joined to TRBJ2-7, with 9 middle bases fitting TRBD1. At the DNA level, the sequence is TGTGCCAGTAGTCCGGGGACAGGGACGGATGACGAGCAGTACTTC. It codes for CASSPGTGTDDEQYF.